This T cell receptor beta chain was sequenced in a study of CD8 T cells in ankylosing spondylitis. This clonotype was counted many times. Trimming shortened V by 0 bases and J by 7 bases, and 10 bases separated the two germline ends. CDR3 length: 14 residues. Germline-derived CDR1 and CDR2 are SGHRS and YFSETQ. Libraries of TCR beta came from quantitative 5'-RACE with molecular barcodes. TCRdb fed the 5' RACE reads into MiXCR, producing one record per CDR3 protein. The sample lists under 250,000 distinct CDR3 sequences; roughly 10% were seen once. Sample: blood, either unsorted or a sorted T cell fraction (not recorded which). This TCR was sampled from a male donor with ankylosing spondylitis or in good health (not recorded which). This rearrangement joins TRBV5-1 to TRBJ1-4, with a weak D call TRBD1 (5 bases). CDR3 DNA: TGCGCCAGCAGCTTGGCGGGGACGGCTGAAAAACTGTTTTTT. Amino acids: CASSLAGTAEKLFF. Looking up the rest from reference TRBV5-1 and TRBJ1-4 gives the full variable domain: KAGVTQTPRYLIKTRGQQVTLSCSPISGHRSVSWYQQTPGQGLQFLFEYFSETQRNKGNFPGRFSGRQFSNSRSEMNVSTLELGDSALYLCASSLAGTAEKLFFGSGTQLSVL.